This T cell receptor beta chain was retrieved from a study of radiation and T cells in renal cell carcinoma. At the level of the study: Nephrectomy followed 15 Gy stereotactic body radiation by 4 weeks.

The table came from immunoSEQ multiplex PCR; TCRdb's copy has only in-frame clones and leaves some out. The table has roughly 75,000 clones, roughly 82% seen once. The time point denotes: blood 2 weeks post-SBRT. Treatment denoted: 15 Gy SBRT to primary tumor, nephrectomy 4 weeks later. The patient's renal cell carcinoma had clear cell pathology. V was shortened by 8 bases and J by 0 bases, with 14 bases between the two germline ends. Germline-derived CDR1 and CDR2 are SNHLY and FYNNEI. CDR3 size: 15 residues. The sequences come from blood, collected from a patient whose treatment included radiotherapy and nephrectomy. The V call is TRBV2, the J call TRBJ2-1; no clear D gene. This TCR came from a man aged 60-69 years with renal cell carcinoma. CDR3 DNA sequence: TGTGCCAGCGTTGAGCGCATGAGCTCCTACAATGAGCAGTTCTTC. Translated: CASVERMSSYNEQFF.